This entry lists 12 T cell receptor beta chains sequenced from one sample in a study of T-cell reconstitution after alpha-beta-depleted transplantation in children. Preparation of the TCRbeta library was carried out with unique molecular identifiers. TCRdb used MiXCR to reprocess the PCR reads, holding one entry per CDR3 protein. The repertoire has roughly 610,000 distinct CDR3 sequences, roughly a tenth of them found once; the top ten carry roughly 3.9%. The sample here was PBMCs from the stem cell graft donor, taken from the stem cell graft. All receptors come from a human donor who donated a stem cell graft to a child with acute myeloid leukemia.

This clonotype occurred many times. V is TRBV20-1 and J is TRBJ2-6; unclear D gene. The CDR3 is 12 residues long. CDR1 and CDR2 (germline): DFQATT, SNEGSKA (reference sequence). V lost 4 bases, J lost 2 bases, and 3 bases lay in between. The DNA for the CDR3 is TGCAGTGCTAATCCTGGGGCCAACGTCCTGACTTTC. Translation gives CSANPGANVLTF.

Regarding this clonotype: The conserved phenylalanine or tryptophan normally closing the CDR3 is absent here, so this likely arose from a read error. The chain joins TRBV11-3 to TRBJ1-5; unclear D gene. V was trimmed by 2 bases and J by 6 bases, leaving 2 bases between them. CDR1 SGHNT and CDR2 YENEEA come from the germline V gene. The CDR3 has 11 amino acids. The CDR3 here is CASSLPQPQHY. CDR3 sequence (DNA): TGTGCCAGCAGCTTACCTCAGCCCCAGCATTAT.

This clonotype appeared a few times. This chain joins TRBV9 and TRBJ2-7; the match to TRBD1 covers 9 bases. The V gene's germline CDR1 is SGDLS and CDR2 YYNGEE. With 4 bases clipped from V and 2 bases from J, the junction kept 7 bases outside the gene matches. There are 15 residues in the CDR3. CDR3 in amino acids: CASSSRQGETYEQYF. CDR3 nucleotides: TGTGCCAGCAGCTCCAGACAGGGGGAAACCTACGAGCAGTACTTC.

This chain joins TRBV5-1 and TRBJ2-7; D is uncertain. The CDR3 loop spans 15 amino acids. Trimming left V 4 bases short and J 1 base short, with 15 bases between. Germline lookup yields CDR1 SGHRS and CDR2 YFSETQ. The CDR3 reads CASSLGFLGSYEQYF. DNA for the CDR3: TGCGCCAGCAGCCTGGGATTTCTCGGTTCCTACGAGCAGTACTTC.

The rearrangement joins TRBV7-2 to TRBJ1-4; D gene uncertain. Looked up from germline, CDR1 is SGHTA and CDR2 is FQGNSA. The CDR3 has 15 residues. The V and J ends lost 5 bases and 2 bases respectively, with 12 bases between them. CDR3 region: CASSPKMSTNEKLFF. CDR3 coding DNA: TGTGCCAGCAGCCCGAAGATGTCCACTAATGAAAAACTGTTTTTT.

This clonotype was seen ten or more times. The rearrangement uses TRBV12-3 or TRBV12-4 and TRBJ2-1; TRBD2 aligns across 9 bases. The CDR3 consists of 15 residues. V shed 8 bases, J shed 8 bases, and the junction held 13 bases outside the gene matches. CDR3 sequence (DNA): TGTGCCAGCCTTTTGATCAGCGGGAGGATGGATGAGCAGTTCTTC. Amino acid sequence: CASLLISGRMDEQFF.

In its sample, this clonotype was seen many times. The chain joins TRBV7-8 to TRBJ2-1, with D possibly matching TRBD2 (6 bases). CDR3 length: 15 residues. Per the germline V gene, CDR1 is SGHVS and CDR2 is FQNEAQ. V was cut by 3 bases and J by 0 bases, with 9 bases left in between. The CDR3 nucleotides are TGTGCCAGCAGCTTGACAGCGGGCTCCTACAATGAGCAGTTCTTC. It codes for CASSLTAGSYNEQFF.

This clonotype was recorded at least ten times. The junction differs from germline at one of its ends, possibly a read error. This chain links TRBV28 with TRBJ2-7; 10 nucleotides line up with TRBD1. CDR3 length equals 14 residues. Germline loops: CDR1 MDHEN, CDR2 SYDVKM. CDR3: CASKRQGASYEQYF. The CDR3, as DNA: TGTGCCAGCAAACGACAGGGGGCGTCCTATGAGCAGTACTTC.

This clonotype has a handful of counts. CDR3 amino acids: CASSVEADSGNTIYF. The CDR3 DNA reads as TGTGCCAGCAGCGTAGAGGCAGACTCTGGAAACACCATATATTTT. The chain has TRBV9 and TRBJ1-3; D call uncertain. The CDR3 has 15 residues. V lost 0 bases to trimming and J lost 0 bases, with 7 bases between them. Germline loops: CDR1 SGDLS, CDR2 YYNGEE. Together with reference TRBV9 and TRBJ1-3, the CDR3 gives the full variable domain: DSGVTQTPKHLITATGQRVTLRCSPRSGDLSVYWYQQSLDQGLQFLIQYYNGEERAKGNILERFSAQQFPDLHSELNLSSLELGDSALYFCASSVEADSGNTIYFGEGSWLTVV.

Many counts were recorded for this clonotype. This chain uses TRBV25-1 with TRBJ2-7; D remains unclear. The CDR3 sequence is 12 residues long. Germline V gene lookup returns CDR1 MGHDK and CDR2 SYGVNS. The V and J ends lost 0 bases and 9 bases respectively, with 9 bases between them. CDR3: CASSEYGVGQYF. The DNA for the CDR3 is TGTGCCAGCAGTGAATATGGGGTGGGGCAGTACTTC.

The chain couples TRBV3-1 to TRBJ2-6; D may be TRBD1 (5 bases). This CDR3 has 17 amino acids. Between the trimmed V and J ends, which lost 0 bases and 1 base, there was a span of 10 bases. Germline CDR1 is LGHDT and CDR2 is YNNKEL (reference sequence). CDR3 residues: CASSQDPQGSGANVLTF. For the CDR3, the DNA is TGTGCCAGCAGCCAAGATCCCCAGGGTTCTGGGGCCAACGTCCTGACTTTC.

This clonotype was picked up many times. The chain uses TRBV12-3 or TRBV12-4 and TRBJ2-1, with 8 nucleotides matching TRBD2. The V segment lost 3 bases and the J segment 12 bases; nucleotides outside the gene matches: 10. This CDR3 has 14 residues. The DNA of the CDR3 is TGTGCCAGCAGTTTCTCGTCGGGAGGGGAGGGGCAGTTCTTC. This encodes CASSFSSGGEGQFF.